The rows below give T cell receptor beta chains drawn from one sample of a study of cytomegalovirus exposure and HLA in healthy donors. TCRdb keeps only in-frame clones here, not all; method: immunoSEQ multiplex PCR. The sample records roughly 180,000 clones, 75% being singletons. The sequenced sample was PBMCs. The receptors originated from a male donor in good health and CMV-seronegative. Each CDR3 is given with its conserved first and last residue. Each record gives: CDR3 DNA, CDR3 protein, clone size, V gene, D gene, J gene. D genes are given only for firm matches. The size entry is marked missing in some rows and otherwise reads once, few, many or a size class.

TGCGCCAGCAGCTTGGCACTAGCGGGAGGCGATGAGCAGTTCTTC CASSLALAGGDEQFF once TRBV5-1 TRBD2 TRBJ2-1
TGTGCCAGCAGCTTTCGAGATGAGACCCAGTACTTC CASSFRDETQYF once TRBV7-8 - TRBJ2-5
TGCGCCAGCAGTGAACGGACAGGGTACGAGCAGTACTTC CASSERTGYEQYF - TRBV10-1 TRBD1 TRBJ2-7
TGTGCCAGCCAGGGGGTGGGGGGCAATCAGCCCCAGCATTTT CASQGVGGNQPQHF - TRBV6-6 TRBD1 TRBJ1-5
TGTGCCAGCAGTTACTCGAGTTCCGGGGGGGACACTGAAGCTCTCTTT CASSYSSSGGDTEALF - TRBV6-5 - TRBJ1-1
TGTGCCAGCAGTTATATGACAGCTCCGGGCACAGATACGCAGTATTTT CASSYMTAPGTDTQYF - TRBV6-5 - TRBJ2-3
TGTGCCAGCAGCTTTGACAGTTGGAACACTGAAGCTTTCTTT CASSFDSWNTEAFF - TRBV7-8 - TRBJ1-1
TGTGCCAGCAGTCAAGCGGGAGACAGGAAGTTCTTC CASSQAGDRKFF once TRBV28 TRBD2 TRBJ2-1
TGTGCCAGTGCTCGGGATCCTCTTAATTATGGCTACACCTTC CASARDPLNYGYTF few TRBV27 - TRBJ1-2
TGCGCCAGCAGCTTTACTCTGACAGTAGGAGTGGAAGAGACCCAGTACTTC CASSFTLTVGVEETQYF - TRBV5-1 - TRBJ2-5
TGCGCCAGCAGCCAAGATTTAATAGGAGGGGCGCTTGGCTATGGCTACACCTTC CASSQDLIGGALGYGYTF once TRBV4-3 - TRBJ1-2
TGCGCCAGCAGTGATGGGACAGGAGTGACCTACAATGAGCAGTTCTTC CASSDGTGVTYNEQFF few TRBV10-1 TRBD1 TRBJ2-1
TGTGCCAGCAGCTTGGGTAGCGGGAGTTCGGAGACCCAGTACTTC CASSLGSGSSETQYF - TRBV5-8 TRBD2 TRBJ2-5
TGTGCCAGCAGTGCCGGGACTAGCTACAATGAGCAGTTCTTC CASSAGTSYNEQFF - TRBV6-5 TRBD2 TRBJ2-1
TGTGCCAGCAGCTGGAGTAGAAATGAGCAGTTCTTC CASSWSRNEQFF - TRBV7-9 - TRBJ2-1
TGTGCCAGCAGCTCTAACACCGGGGAGCTGTTTTTT CASSSNTGELFF - TRBV7-2 - TRBJ2-2